The T cell receptor beta chain described here comes from a study of blood T cell repertoires in COVID-19. Per the germline V gene, CDR1 is MRHNA and CDR2 is SNTAGT. V shed 5 bases and J shed 0 bases, with 17 bases lying between them. The CDR3 runs to 16 residues. This table comes from immunoSEQ multiplex PCR, and its TCRdb copy is limited to in-frame clones, with some not included. This sample has hundreds of thousands of clones, with more than 70% found just once. Sequenced material: peripheral blood. V and J are TRBV6-4 and TRBJ2-7, with D possibly being TRBD1 (6 bases). The sequence derives from a woman under 40 with COVID-19, enrolled during active disease. The CDR3 spells CASSSNPGQHSYEQYF. CDR3 coding DNA: TGTGCCAGCAGTAGCAACCCCGGACAGCACTCCTACGAGCAGTACTTC.